This is a list of T cell receptor beta chains from one sample in a study of control samples from healthy donors and cancer patients. Produced via immunoSEQ multiplex PCR; TCRdb's table is partial and in-frame only. This sample's clone table lists some 190,000 clones. Sequenced input: blood. The source of these receptors is a woman aged 25 to 39 in good health. Both conserved end residues are part of each CDR3. The D gene is left open where the match is weak.

d_call,v_call,j_call,cdr3_nt,cdr3_aa
TRBD1,TRBV6-5,TRBJ1-2,TGTGCCAGCAGTTACGAGGGGACAGGGCTTGGCTACACCTTC,CASSYEGTGLGYTF
TRBD1,TRBV18,TRBJ2-7,TGTGCCAGCTCACCAAGGGAGGCAACAGGGGGAGTCTACGAGCAGTACTTC,CASSPREATGGVYEQYF
.,TRBV24-1,TRBJ1-5,TGTGCCACCAGTGATTCCATAGGGGTCCAGCCCCAGCATTTT,CATSDSIGVQPQHF
.,TRBV4-2,TRBJ2-1,TGTGCCAGCAGCCTAAATTACAGAAAAAATTACAATGAGCAGTTCTTC,CASSLNYRKNYNEQFF
TRBD1,TRBV24-1,TRBJ1-2,TGTGCCACCAGTGATTTGTTACAGGGGCACGGCTACACCTTC,CATSDLLQGHGYTF
.,TRBV7-9,TRBJ2-1,TGTGCCAGCGGGGACGGCTTAAGCTCCTACAATGAGCAGTTCTTC,CASGDGLSSYNEQFF
TRBD1,TRBV4-2,TRBJ1-6,TGTGCCAGCAGCCAAGTCGGACAGGACTATTCACCCCTCCACTTT,CASSQVGQDYSPLHF
TRBD1,TRBV2,TRBJ1-5,TGTGCCAGCAGTGTCCCGGGACAGGGGGCGCCGGGCAATCAGCCCCAGCATTTT,CASSVPGQGAPGNQPQHF
TRBD1,TRBV27,TRBJ2-7,TGTGCCAGCAGCAGCCGGGACAGGGGGCCCCGCGAGCAGTACTTC,CASSSRDRGPREQYF
.,TRBV3-1/TRBV3-2,TRBJ2-7,TGTGCCAGCAGCCTAGGGTTCCCCACCTACGAGCAGTACTTC,CASSLGFPTYEQYF
TRBD1,TRBV19,TRBJ2-7,TGTGCCAGTAGTATCATTCGGGACAGGAGATACGAGCAGTACTTC,CASSIIRDRRYEQYF